One and the same sample provided the 27 T cell receptor beta chains below, sequenced in a study of T cell responses to AZD1222 COVID-19 vaccine. Sequencing was performed with immunoSEQ multiplex PCR; in TCRdb, only in-frame clones are kept and a portion is missing. The table has 140,000 or so clones, 75% to 90% seen once. The source was peripheral blood, collected on day 0 of AZD1222 vaccination. These receptor sequences come from an adult in good health.

The chain recombines TRBV20-1 with TRBJ2-7; no definite D call. V shed 1 base and J shed 4 bases, with 5 bases lying between them. Germline V gene data show CDR1 as DFQATT and CDR2 as SNEGSKA (reference sequence). This CDR3 is 11 amino acids long. As DNA, the CDR3 is TGCAGTGCTAGAGCGGCTTACGAGCAGTACTTC. Translating it yields CSARAAYEQYF.

The V and J genes are TRBV6-6 and TRBJ2-7; 10 nucleotides agree with TRBD1. This CDR3 has 14 residues. Germline assignment: CDR1 MNHNY and CDR2 SVGAGI (reference sequence). V lost 4 bases, J lost 7 bases, and 7 bases stayed unmatched. CDR3 nucleotide sequence: TGTGCCAGCAGTTCGCCGGGACAGGGGAGGGAGCAGTACTTC. Protein sequence: CASSSPGQGREQYF.

This clone was counted only a few times. The J gene is TRBJ2-7, the V gene TRBV4-1; TRBD1 might be the D (6 bases). Germline V gene sequence: CDR1 MGHRA, CDR2 YSYEKL. Trimming took 4 bases from V and 3 from J, leaving 25 bases between them. The CDR3 has 18 amino acids. The CDR3 reads CASSRTQGSSPGFYEQYF. In nucleotides, the CDR3 is TGCGCCAGCAGCCGTACACAGGGTTCGTCGCCGGGATTCTACGAGCAGTACTTC.

This chain connects TRBV6-5 to TRBJ2-7; 8 bases map to TRBD2. The trim removed 10 bases at V and 6 bases at J, leaving 17 bases unmatched. The CDR3 sequence is 15 residues long. The V gene's germline CDR1 is MNHEY and CDR2 SVGAGI. The CDR3 region has the DNA TGTGCCACCTTTAACCCGGGAGGGCCAGGGAGCGAGCAGTACTTC. It specifies CATFNPGGPGSEQYF.

The chain recombines TRBV28 with TRBJ2-7; TRBD1 aligns across 11 bases. CDR3 length: 14 amino acids. Germline-derived CDR1 and CDR2 are MDHEN and SYDVKM. Trimming removed 6 bases from V and 2 bases from J; junction bases left unmatched: 3. This CDR3 is CASRGTGGPYEQYF. The DNA for the CDR3 is TGTGCCAGCAGAGGGACAGGGGGACCCTACGAGCAGTACTTC.

The chain joins TRBV6-5 to TRBJ2-5; 8 positions match TRBD1. Germline assignment: CDR1 MNHEY and CDR2 SVGAGI. V was clipped by 6 bases and J by 5 bases; unmatched bases: 5. The length of the CDR3 is 13 residues. The CDR3 bases are TGTGCCAGCAGACGTCAGGGGGCCGAGACCCAGTACTTC. Translating it yields CASRRQGAETQYF.

The chain combines TRBV18 with TRBJ1-2, with TRBD1 matching 7 bases. There are 15 residues in the CDR3. Germline-derived CDR1 and CDR2 are KGHSH and LQKENI. Germline trimming cut 2 bases from V and 8 bases from J; bases unmatched to any gene: 11. CDR3 protein: CASSPLGQIVGGYTF. The DNA for the CDR3 is TGTGCCAGCTCACCATTGGGACAGATCGTGGGGGGCTACACCTTC.

This chain connects TRBV6-5 to TRBJ1-6; perhaps TRBD1 as D (6 bases). The length of the CDR3 is 15 residues. The germline V gene has CDR1 MNHEY and CDR2 SVGAGI. Trimming stripped 5 bases from V and 6 bases from J, with 14 bases between. The CDR3 DNA sequence: TGTGCCAGCAGTCGGGACAACGCGATTAATTCACCCCTCCACTTT. This codes for CASSRDNAINSPLHF.

The chain combines TRBV12-3 or TRBV12-4 with TRBJ2-5; D possibly uses TRBD1 or TRBD2 (5 bases each). The CDR3 extends over 13 amino acids. V was shortened by 4 bases and J by 5 bases, with 11 bases between the two germline ends. This CDR3 reads CASSSGAEETQYF. The CDR3 DNA is TGTGCCAGCAGTTCCGGGGCCGAGGAGACCCAGTACTTC.

The chain employs TRBV19 and TRBJ1-3; D gene uncertain. Looked up from germline, CDR1 is LNHDA and CDR2 is SQIVND (reference sequence). V lost 3 bases and J 0 bases, leaving 15 bases between the germline ends. CDR3 length equals 17 residues. The DNA for the CDR3 is TGTGCCAGTAGTATTCCGGGCGCCAGTTCCTCTGGAAACACCATATATTTT. Translating gives CASSIPGASSSGNTIYF.

This chain connects TRBV6-4 to TRBJ1-1; 10 nucleotides align to TRBD1. V shed 7 bases, J shed 4 bases, and the junction held 12 bases outside the gene matches. Germline CDR1 and CDR2: MRHNA and SNTAGT. The CDR3 runs 16 residues. The CDR3 DNA is TGTGCCAGCACCGAGGCGGCGGGACAGGGGCCCACTGAAGCTTTCTTT. Protein sequence: CASTEAAGQGPTEAFF.

The rearrangement links TRBV2 to TRBJ1-2; a weak D match, TRBD1 (5 bases). CDR3 length: 13 amino acids. Deletions cut 3 bases from V and 4 bases from J, with 9 bases between. Germline loops: CDR1 SNHLY, CDR2 FYNNEI. The CDR3 region is CASSEQGSYGYTF. The CDR3 nucleotides read TGTGCCAGCAGTGAGCAGGGATCCTATGGCTACACCTTC.

The V gene is TRBV19, the J gene TRBJ1-2; 10 bases are a match to TRBD1. Per the germline V gene, CDR1 is LNHDA and CDR2 is SQIVND (reference sequence). V dropped 6 bases and J dropped 4; count of bases not matched to a gene: 5. CDR3 size: 14 residues. The DNA for the CDR3 is TGTGCCAGTAGGCGACAGGGGGCGAGCTATGGCTACACCTTC. Protein sequence: CASRRQGASYGYTF. The entire variable domain, with the rest obtained from reference TRBV19 and TRBJ1-2, is as follows: DGGITQSPKYLFRKEGQNVTLSCEQNLNHDAMYWYRQDPGQGLRLIYYSQIVNDFQKGDIAEGYSVSREKKESFPLTVTSAQKNPTAFYLCASRRQGASYGYTFGSGTRLTVV.

The J gene is TRBJ2-5, the V gene TRBV7-2; maybe TRBD2 (5 bases). The CDR3 runs to 12 residues. The ends were cut back, 4 bases at V and 11 bases at J, with 14 bases in the middle. Per germline, CDR1 SGHTA and CDR2 FQGNSA. In nucleotides, the CDR3 is TGTGCCAGCAGCTCGACTACGGCGAATCAGTACTTC. Its translation is CASSSTTANQYF.

The V gene is TRBV4-1, the J gene TRBJ1-1, with TRBD1 as a possible D gene (5 bases). CDR1 is MGHRA and CDR2 is YSYEKL in the germline V gene. The V end lost 3 bases, the J end lost 1 base, and 9 bases lay between the germline ends. The CDR3 totals 14 residues. This chain's CDR3 is CASSQPQGNTEAFF. DNA for the CDR3: TGCGCCAGCAGCCAGCCCCAGGGGAACACTGAAGCTTTCTTT.

The chain couples TRBV7-6 to TRBJ2-3, with 9 bases matching TRBD2. Per germline, CDR1 SGHVS and CDR2 FNYEAQ. The V and J ends lost 0 bases and 0 bases, in that order; junction bases with no gene match: 1. This CDR3 is 16 amino acids long. CDR3 sequence reads: CASSLAGTSSTDTQYF. The CDR3 nucleotides read TGTGCCAGCAGCTTAGCAGGGACTAGCAGCACAGATACGCAGTATTTT.

This clone was counted a single time. V and J are TRBV27 and TRBJ2-3; D is undetermined. This CDR3 comprises 13 residues. From germline, CDR1 is MNHEY and CDR2 SMNVEV (reference sequence). Between the trimmed V and J ends, which lost 6 bases and 1 base, there was a span of 8 bases. This CDR3 reads CASRKVGTDTQYF. CDR3 DNA sequence: TGTGCCAGCAGGAAGGTGGGCACAGATACGCAGTATTTT.

The chain employs TRBV6-4 and TRBJ1-2; the match to TRBD1 covers 9 bases. Per germline, CDR1 MRHNA and CDR2 SNTAGT. Trimming at V came to 4 bases and at J to 0 bases, leaving 9 bases not matched to a gene. CDR3 length equals 17 residues. CDR3 coding DNA: TGTGCCAGCAGTGTAGGGGACAGGGAGGGAGCTAACTATGGCTACACCTTC. Translation gives CASSVGDREGANYGYTF.

The chain is built from TRBV28 and TRBJ1-1; no clear D gene. Looked up from germline, CDR1 is MDHEN and CDR2 is SYDVKM. This CDR3 is built from 14 residues. Trimming shortened V by 0 bases and J by 5 bases, and 10 bases separated the two germline ends. CDR3 loop: CASSLWGSTTEAFF. The CDR3 DNA is TGTGCCAGCAGTTTATGGGGGAGTACAACTGAAGCTTTCTTT.

This chain joins TRBV7-9 and TRBJ1-2; perhaps TRBD1 as D (6 bases). The germline gives CDR1 SEHNR, CDR2 FQNEAQ (reference sequence). This CDR3 has 15 amino acids. V dropped 5 bases and J dropped 2 bases, with 15 bases sitting between them. The CDR3 DNA is TGTGCCAGCAGCCCTCGTACAGGGCCGAACTATGGCTACACCTTC. This translates into CASSPRTGPNYGYTF.

This clone was observed a single time. The gene calls are TRBV6-5 and TRBJ1-2; D unclear. Germline V gene data show CDR1 as MNHEY and CDR2 as SVGAGI. V was trimmed by 5 bases and J by 4 bases, leaving 11 bases between them. CDR3 length equals 13 residues. This CDR3 reads CASSTFRAYGYTF. For the CDR3, the DNA is TGTGCCAGCAGTACCTTCCGGGCCTATGGCTACACCTTC.

This clone has just one count. The rearrangement uses TRBV3-1 (or the pseudogene TRBV3-2) and TRBJ1-3, with D perhaps TRBD1 (5 bases). From germline, CDR1 is LGHDT and CDR2 YNNKEL (reference sequence). This CDR3 comprises 13 residues. With 4 bases removed from V and 14 bases from J, the gap between germline ends came to 18 bases. The CDR3 bases are TGTGCCAGCAGCCTGACCCGACCCCAGGGATTATATTTT. It is translated as CASSLTRPQGLYF.

This sequence joins TRBV6-5 and TRBJ1-2, with D hard to call. Germline V gene data show CDR1 as MNHEY and CDR2 as SVGAGI. Trimming shortened V by 5 bases and J by 1 base, and 11 bases separated the two germline ends. The CDR3 runs to 14 residues. The CDR3 bases are TGTGCCAGCAGTAGCCGCCCGGTTAACTATGGCTACACCTTC. The encoded protein is CASSSRPVNYGYTF.

The J gene is TRBJ1-6, the V gene TRBV9, with TRBD1 identical over 7 bases. With 4 bases clipped from V and 9 bases from J, the junction kept 7 bases outside the gene matches. Germline lookup yields CDR1 SGDLS and CDR2 YYNGEE. This CDR3 is built from 14 residues. The CDR3 bases are TGTGCCAGCAGCTCACGACAGGGAGGTTCACCCCTCCACTTT. It yields the protein CASSSRQGGSPLHF. The complete variable domain, with remaining parts taken from reference TRBV9 and TRBJ1-6, reads DSGVTQTPKHLITATGQRVTLRCSPRSGDLSVYWYQQSLDQGLQFLIQYYNGEERAKGNILERFSAQQFPDLHSELNLSSLELGDSALYFCASSSRQGGSPLHFGNGTRLTVT.

V gene TRBV18 combines with J gene TRBJ1-6, with D tentatively TRBD1 (5 bases). CDR1 KGHSH and CDR2 LQKENI come from the germline V gene. Trimming took off 0 bases at V and 7 bases at J, with 13 bases between the two ends. This CDR3 is 16 amino acids long. The CDR3 DNA is TGTGCCAGCTCACCACCGCCCGGGGGGGAGAATTCACCCCTCCACTTT. This sequence encodes CASSPPPGGENSPLHF.

This clone was picked up a small number of times. This sequence joins TRBV30 and TRBJ2-5, with 11 bases aligning to TRBD2. V lost 6 bases, J lost 1 base, and 10 bases stayed unmatched. Germline loops: CDR1 GTSNPN, CDR2 SVGIG (reference sequence). This CDR3 is 16 amino acids long. CDR3: CACHLAGGALQETQYF. CDR3 coding DNA: TGTGCCTGTCATTTAGCGGGAGGGGCCCTCCAAGAGACCCAGTACTTC.

The chain couples TRBV23-1 to TRBJ1-3; D remains ambiguous. TRBV23-1 belongs to the ORF category, with a function that is uncertain. The CDR3 runs 11 residues. Trimming removed 2 bases at V and 7 bases at J, with 3 bases between. The CDR3 spells CASSQANTIYF. The CDR3 nucleotides are TGCGCCAGCAGTCAAGCGAACACCATATATTTT.